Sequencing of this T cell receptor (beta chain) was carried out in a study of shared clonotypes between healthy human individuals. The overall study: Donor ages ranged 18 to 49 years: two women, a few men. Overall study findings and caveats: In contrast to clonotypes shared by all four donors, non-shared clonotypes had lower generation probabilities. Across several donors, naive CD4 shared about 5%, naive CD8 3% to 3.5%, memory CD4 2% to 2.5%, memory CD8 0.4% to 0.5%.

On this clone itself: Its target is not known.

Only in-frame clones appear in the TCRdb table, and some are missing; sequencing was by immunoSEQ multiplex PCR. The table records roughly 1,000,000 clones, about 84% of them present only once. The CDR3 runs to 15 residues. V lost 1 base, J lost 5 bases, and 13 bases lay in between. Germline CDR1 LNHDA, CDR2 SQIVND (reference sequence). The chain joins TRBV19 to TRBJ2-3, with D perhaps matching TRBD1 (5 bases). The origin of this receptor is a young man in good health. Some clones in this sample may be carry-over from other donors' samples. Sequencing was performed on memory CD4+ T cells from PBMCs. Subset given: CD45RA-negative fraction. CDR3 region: CASSIGRVTRDTQYF. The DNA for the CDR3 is TGTGCCAGTAGTATAGGCAGGGTCACACGAGATACGCAGTATTTT.